The next 25 T cell receptor beta chains were all read from a single sample in a study of CD8+CD57+ T cells in acquired aplastic anemia. Both TCR beta VDJ combination and CDR3 sequence profiling were carried out. Genomic DNA was the template for this profiling. TCRdb reanalysed the reads using MiXCR and keeps one entry per CDR3 protein. The sample has fewer than 100,000 distinct CDR3 sequences, roughly half seen once. Sequencing was performed on sorted CD4+, CD8+, or CD8+CD57+ T cells (not recorded which) from PBMCs. The receptors were sampled from a human donor in good health, serving as a control.

This clonotype was seen only a few times. The junction differs from germline at one of its ends, possibly a read error. The V gene is TRBV25-1, the J gene TRBJ2-3, with TRBD1 matching over 8 bases. This CDR3 has 11 residues. Germline V gives CDR1 MGHDK, CDR2 SYGVNS. CDR3 region: CASSFGTGQEF. The CDR3 DNA is TGTGCCAGCAGCTTCGGGACAGGCCAGGAATTT.

A note on this clonotype: An end of the junction does not agree with germline; a read error may underlie this. CDR3 protein: CASSEGGTSTDTQYF. The CDR3 DNA follows: TGTGCCAGCAGCGAAGGGGGTACTAGCACAGATACGCAGTATTTT. The V gene is TRBV6-1, the J gene TRBJ2-3; a possible D gene is TRBD1 (6 bases). This CDR3 is built from 15 residues. From germline, CDR1 is MNHNS and CDR2 SASEGT.

The chain recombines TRBV7-9 with TRBJ2-3; D remains unclear. Germline assignment: CDR1 SEHNR and CDR2 FQNEAQ (reference sequence). The V end was cut by 1 base, the J end by 6 bases, with 8 bases between. This CDR3 comprises 13 residues. In DNA form, the CDR3 reads TGTGCCAGCAGCTTAGGTCCCGGGGATACGCAGTATTTT. The encoded protein is CASSLGPGDTQYF.

This clonotype was seen once. The chain couples TRBV6-5 to TRBJ1-6; D gene ambiguous. Germline V gene sequence: CDR1 MNHEY, CDR2 SVGAGI. Trimming took 0 bases from V and 7 from J, leaving 13 bases between them. This CDR3 has 16 amino acids. The CDR3 sequence: CASSYSAGGLNSPLHF. In DNA form, the CDR3 reads TGTGCCAGCAGTTACTCGGCGGGAGGGCTGAATTCACCCCTCCACTTT.

The genes are TRBV7-4 and TRBJ1-1; D gene unclear. V was cut by 8 bases and J by 5 bases, with 9 bases left in between. The CDR3 length is 11 residues. Germline V gene data show CDR1 as SGHVT and CDR2 as SQSDAQ. The CDR3 region has the DNA TGTGCCAGCGGAAGACGAACTGAAGCTTTCTTT. This sequence encodes CASGRRTEAFF.

The CDR3: CASSLVQHGYTF. The CDR3 DNA reads as TGTGCCAGCAGCTTAGTACAGCATGGCTACACCTTC. V is TRBV9 and J is TRBJ1-2; D is unresolved. Deletions cut 4 bases from V and 6 bases from J, with 10 bases between. Germline V gene lookup returns CDR1 SGDLS and CDR2 YYNGEE. The CDR3 is 12 amino acids.

The chain recombines TRBV29-1 with TRBJ2-5, with D possibly TRBD1 on 6 matching bases. V shed 6 bases and J shed 5 bases, with 19 bases lying between them. This CDR3 has 14 amino acids. Germline values: CDR1 SQVTM, CDR2 ANQGSEA. In nucleotides, the CDR3 is TGCAGCGTAATTGGTCTAACAGGGTTGGAGACCCAGTACTTC. Translated: CSVIGLTGLETQYF.

This chain links TRBV10-3 with TRBJ1-3; 7 nucleotides match TRBD1. The germline gives CDR1 ENHRY, CDR2 SYGVKD. There are 14 residues in the CDR3. V was pared by 0 bases and J by 8 bases, with 4 bases of the junction left unmatched. In nucleotides, the CDR3 is TGTGCCATCAGTGAGTCAGGCAGGGGGGACACCATATATTTT. It is translated as CAISESGRGDTIYF.

This clonotype showed up many times. This sequence joins TRBV29-1 and TRBJ2-4, with D unresolved. The germline V gene has CDR1 SQVTM and CDR2 ANQGSEA. Trimming removed 5 bases at V and 2 bases at J, with 7 bases between. This CDR3 has 12 amino acids. The CDR3 coding sequence is TGCAGCGTTCCTGTGACCAAAAACATTCAGTACTTC. It codes for CSVPVTKNIQYF. The complete variable domain, with remaining parts taken from reference TRBV29-1 and TRBJ2-4, reads SAVISQKPSRDICQRGTSLTIQCQVDSQVTMMFWYRQQPGQSLTLIATANQGSEATYESGFVIDKFPISRPNLTFSTLTVSNMSPEDSSIYLCSVPVTKNIQYFGAGTRLSVL.

This clonotype was counted many times. The J gene is TRBJ1-4, the V gene TRBV25-1, with D unclear. V lost 4 bases and J lost 8, with 5 bases in between. Germline CDR1 and CDR2: MGHDK and SYGVNS. CDR3 length: 11 residues. The CDR3, as DNA: TGTGCCAGCAGTGGTGGGGAAAAACTGTTTTTT. This sequence encodes CASSGGEKLFF.

This clonotype appeared many times. The chain recombines TRBV5-8 with TRBJ2-1, with TRBD1 as a possible D gene (5 bases). Germline CDR1 SGHTS, CDR2 YDEGEE. This CDR3 has 12 amino acids. V was trimmed by 3 bases and J by 8 bases, leaving 9 bases between them. CDR3 DNA: TGTGCCAGCAGCTCCGCCAGGGATGAGCAGTTCTTC. Its protein product is CASSSARDEQFF. Full variable domain (outside the CDR3, taken from reference TRBV5-8 and TRBJ2-1): EAGVTQSPTHLIKTRGQQATLRCSPISGHTSVYWYQQALGLGLQFLLWYDEGEERNRGNFPPRFSGRQFPNYSSELNVNALELEDSALYLCASSSARDEQFFGPGTRLTVL.

This clonotype was recorded at least ten times. J is TRBJ1-1 and V is TRBV24-1, with D perhaps matching TRBD1 (5 bases). This CDR3 contains 13 residues. Germline V gene data show CDR1 as KGHDR and CDR2 as SFDVKD. The ends were cut back, 4 bases at V and 1 base at J, with 6 bases in the middle. The CDR3 loop is CATSDTGNTEAFF. The CDR3 nucleotides read TGTGCCACCAGTGACACAGGGAACACTGAAGCTTTCTTT.

Regarding this clonotype: One junction end does not reproduce the germline sequence, and a read error may be involved. V is TRBV27 and J is TRBJ1-2; a weak D match, TRBD1 (5 bases). The CDR3 contains 14 residues. Germline-derived CDR1 and CDR2 are MNHEY and SMNVEV (reference sequence). The CDR3 protein is CASSPAGVYYGYTF. Here the CDR3 DNA reads TGTGCCAGCAGTCCAGCGGGGGTGTACTACGGCTACACCTTC.

This clonotype was counted at least ten times. This chain joins TRBV7-6 and TRBJ2-7, with D possibly matching TRBD1 (5 bases). This CDR3 comprises 13 residues. The V end lost 0 bases, the J end lost 6 bases, and 9 bases lay between the germline ends. CDR1 is SGHVS, CDR2 FNYEAQ, per germline. CDR3 protein: CASSLAGAGEQYF. The CDR3 bases are TGTGCCAGCAGCTTAGCTGGGGCCGGCGAGCAGTACTTC.

The CDR3 nucleotides read TGTGCCATCAGTGAGTTTCCCCGGGACAGCTATGGCTACACCTTC. This sequence encodes CAISEFPRDSYGYTF. V usage is TRBV10-3 and J usage is TRBJ1-2; the match to TRBD1 covers 7 bases. The J segment lost 4 bases and the V segment lost 1 base, leaving 6 bases of the junction unmatched. The V gene's germline CDR1 is ENHRY and CDR2 SYGVKD. The CDR3 runs 15 residues.

The gene calls are TRBV2 and TRBJ1-5; possible D gene TRBD1, 5 bases. V was shortened by 6 bases and J by 2 bases, with 5 bases between the two germline ends. In germline, CDR1 is SNHLY, CDR2 FYNNEI. This CDR3 spans 12 amino acids. The CDR3 DNA sequence: TGTGCCAGCAGGACAGGCAATCAGCCCCAGCATTTT. It yields the protein CASRTGNQPQHF.

This clonotype showed up many times. The chain has TRBV9 and TRBJ1-5; D not certain. Per the germline V gene, CDR1 is SGDLS and CDR2 is YYNGEE. V lost 1 base and J 5 bases, leaving 7 bases between the germline ends. The CDR3 runs 13 residues. This chain's CDR3 is CASSVSTDQPQHF. The CDR3 DNA is TGTGCCAGCAGCGTAAGCACGGATCAGCCCCAGCATTTT.

The V and J genes are TRBV2 and TRBJ2-7, with D possibly being TRBD1 (6 bases). Germline V gene sequence: CDR1 SNHLY, CDR2 FYNNEI. V lost 6 bases, J lost 5 bases, and 20 bases lay in between. The length of the CDR3 is 15 residues. Here the CDR3 DNA reads TGTGCCAGCAGCTACTCCGGAGACAGGTCCAACGAGCAGTACTTC. Translated, it gives CASSYSGDRSNEQYF.

Comment on this clonotype: Here the CDR3 omits its conserved ending phenylalanine or tryptophan, so a read error is the likely source. The chain combines TRBV25-1 with TRBJ2-7, with D hard to call. Deletions cut 6 bases from V and 6 bases from J, with 12 bases between. This CDR3 is built from 12 residues. Germline CDR1 MGHDK, CDR2 SYGVNS. This CDR3 is CASSSLSPEQYL. CDR3 in DNA: TGTGCCAGCAGCTCCCTCTCCCCCGAGCAGTACCTC.

This clonotype showed up just once. The chain carries TRBV9 and TRBJ2-1; TRBD2 agrees at 13 bases. J was trimmed by 5 bases and V by 0 bases; bases with no gene match: 5. The CDR3 is made up of 17 amino acids. Germline V lookup: CDR1 SGDLS, CDR2 YYNGEE. The CDR3 region is CASSVVEGLAGNNEQFF. The CDR3 coding sequence is TGTGCCAGCAGCGTAGTCGAGGGACTAGCGGGGAACAATGAGCAGTTCTTC.

This clonotype was seen many times. The chain combines TRBV9 with TRBJ1-1, with 8 bases lining up with TRBD1. Germline V gene lookup returns CDR1 SGDLS and CDR2 YYNGEE. After removal of 2 bases from V and 1 base from J, the junction contained 4 bases not matched to a gene. The CDR3 totals 15 residues. CDR3 loop: CASSVPTGENTEAFF. The DNA of the CDR3 is TGTGCCAGCAGCGTCCCGACAGGGGAGAACACTGAAGCTTTCTTT.

This clonotype was seen at least ten times. J is TRBJ2-3 and V is TRBV20-1; 7 bases fit TRBD2. The CDR3 contains 18 residues. From germline, CDR1 is DFQATT and CDR2 SNEGSKA (reference sequence). Trimming took 3 bases from V and 2 from J; bases not matched to a gene: 17. CDR3 coding DNA: TGCAGTGCTAGCATAGGGGCGGAGCGGGATAAATACACAGATACGCAGTATTTT. Protein sequence: CSASIGAERDKYTDTQYF.

The sample holds a few counts of this clonotype. The rearrangement joins TRBV12-3 or TRBV12-4 to TRBJ2-2, with TRBD2 matching 12 bases. V gave up 10 bases and J gave up 2 bases; unmatched junction bases: 5. The CDR3 totals 15 residues. The CDR3 sequence: CANGGLAGNTGELFF. The CDR3 nucleotides are TGTGCCAACGGCGGACTAGCGGGAAACACCGGGGAGCTGTTTTTT.

The V call is TRBV7-3, the J call TRBJ1-1; weak D call: TRBD1 (6 bases). Germline CDR1 reads SGHTA; CDR2 reads FQGTGA. The CDR3 runs to 15 residues. V lost 5 bases to trimming and J lost 5 bases, with 18 bases between them. The CDR3 sequence is CASSVTGSPGTEAFF. DNA for the CDR3: TGTGCCAGCAGCGTTACAGGGTCTCCCGGAACTGAAGCTTTCTTT.

The V call is TRBV4-1, the J call TRBJ1-5, with 9 nucleotides matching TRBD1. This CDR3 comprises 16 residues. The V gene's germline CDR1 is MGHRA and CDR2 YSYEKL. V lost 0 bases, J lost 4 bases, and 4 bases stayed unmatched. CDR3: CASSQEVGQGNQPQHF. The CDR3 bases are TGCGCCAGCAGCCAAGAGGTCGGACAGGGGAATCAGCCCCAGCATTTT.